This entry features one T cell receptor (beta chain) sequence. Its antigen is undetermined. The data stem from a study of cytomegalovirus exposure and HLA in healthy donors. The PCR had 60 Vbeta and 13 Jbeta primers. The data were produced by immunoSEQ multiplex PCR, yet TCRdb's version contains in-frame clones alone and is incomplete. Its table records fewer than 60,000 clones. Overall study findings and caveats: A later analysis found common viral pathogens apparently linked to several of the most significant clusters. The study reported that TCR beta sequences accurately predicted HLA-A and HLA-B alleles in most subjects. Confirmation was obtained in vitro that three CMV-associated chains are specific for CMV antigens. Cytomegalovirus association was listed for 170 or so TCR beta chains.

Trimming removed 2 bases from V and 2 bases from J, with 12 bases in between. The CDR3 extends over 15 amino acids. Germline loops: CDR1 SGHAT, CDR2 FQNNGV. V is TRBV11-2 and J is TRBJ1-2; D is undetermined. The sample taken for sequencing was PBMCs. The clonotype originates from a woman aged 40 to 50 in good health and CMV-seronegative. The CDR3 DNA sequence: TGTGCCAGCAGCTTAATGGGAGGGTGGAACTATGGCTACACCTTC. The encoded protein is CASSLMGGWNYGYTF.